This paragraph reports one T cell receptor beta chain. Its antigen is currently unknown. This CDR3 is built from 15 residues. V gave up 9 bases and J gave up 2 bases; unmatched junction bases: 11. TCRdb passed the reads through MiXCR, listing each CDR3 protein once. Found here are approximately 310,000 distinct CDR3 sequences, roughly 25% of them singletons; the top ten hold 13%. The source of the sample is a study of T cell repertoires in cytomegalovirus infection. Study in general: The authors used CMV epitopes that were HLA-C-restricted (recently identified) and HLA-B-restricted (well studied). Carrying CMV and the relevant HLA type showed in public TCR beta signatures. The study's findings and limits: HLA-C-restricted CMV clonotypes gave the most frequent clonotype in two of eight donors. Cumulated frequencies of public TCR beta families served to identify carriers of CMV plus the relevant HLA.

This chain connects TRBV12-3 or TRBV12-4 to TRBJ2-5, with 8 bases identical to TRBD1. The sample here was cultured PBMCs, taken from culture after CMV antigen stimulation. The origin of this receptor is a human donor in good health (CMV status not recorded). Some clones in this sample may be carry-over from other donors' samples. The DNA of the CDR3 is TGTGCCAGTAGGGGACAGGCCTCATTACAAGAGACCCAGTACTTC. Its translation: CASRGQASLQETQYF.